This TCR beta chain originates from a study of blood T cells in healthy people across ages. Then a second PCR, running roughly 7 to 11 cycles, was carried out with a sample-barcoded 5' primer and a J-beta primer mix. A template-switch adaptor containing 12 random nucleotides labeled each cDNA molecule. The yield of each sample was at least 2.5 million CDR3-containing paired-end reads. Each CDR3 protein is one row after TCRdb ran MiXCR on the 5' RACE reads. The repertoire has roughly 1,500,000 distinct CDR3 sequences, approximately 38% of them found once; the top ten carry roughly 7.9%. The donors, healthy Caucasians from Russia, were aged roughly 6 to 100. PBMCs, at least 6 million per sample, were isolated. The CDR3 extends over 17 amino acids. J was trimmed by 11 bases and V by 1 base; bases with no gene match: 12. Germline V gene sequence: CDR1 LGHDT, CDR2 YNNKEL (reference sequence).

This sequence originates from a woman under 30 in good health. The sample taken for sequencing was blood. The chain has TRBV3-1 and TRBJ2-5; 14 nucleotides line up with TRBD2. CDR3 DNA: TGTGCCAGCAGCCAAGGACTAGCGGGGGGGCTGGGCAATGAGCAGTACTTC. Its translation: CASSQGLAGGLGNEQYF.